This T cell receptor (beta chain) comes out of a study of control samples from healthy donors and cancer patients. The CDR3 runs 13 residues. Trimming took off 4 bases at V and 1 base at J, with 8 bases between the two ends. The germline CDR1 and CDR2 sequences are SGHRS and YFSETQ. The protocol was immunoSEQ multiplex PCR, while the TCRdb copy is restricted to in-frame clones and leaves out a portion. Of roughly 100,000 clones in the sample, 80% to 95% were seen once. This clone occurred once. Sequencing was carried out using blood. The J gene is TRBJ1-2, the V gene TRBV5-1; maybe TRBD1 (5 bases). The source of this sequence is a human donor in good health. The donor label of this sample is uncertain. CDR3 sequence: CASSLDINYGYTF. CDR3 coding DNA: TGCGCCAGCAGCCTGGACATTAACTATGGCTACACCTTC.